The 29 T cell receptor beta chains reported below all come from one sample, sequenced in a study of blood T cells in healthy people across ages. Using a J-beta primer mix together with a sample-barcoded 5' primer, a second PCR was run for roughly 7 to 12 cycles. TCRdb analysed the 5' RACE reads with MiXCR anew, one entry per CDR3 protein. The table has 550,000 to 750,000 distinct CDR3 sequences, around 21% seen once. Sequencing was performed on blood. These receptors all stem from a man aged 70-80 years in good health.

This chain connects TRBV7-2 to TRBJ1-2; no clear D gene. The ends were cut back, 5 bases at V and 5 bases at J, with 12 bases in the middle. CDR1 is SGHTA and CDR2 is FQGNSA in the germline V gene. CDR3 size: 13 residues. This chain's CDR3 is CASSPLARYGYTF. The CDR3 DNA sequence: TGTGCCAGCAGCCCCCTGGCCCGATATGGCTACACCTTC.

This clonotype was found a few times. The V and J genes are TRBV28 and TRBJ2-5, with unresolved D. TRBJ2-7 matches the DNA end more closely, so the J call is doubtful. CDR3 length equals 15 residues. Germline V gene sequence: CDR1 MDHEN, CDR2 SYDVKM. The CDR3 region has the DNA TGTGCCAGCAGCTTTCATGGCCCGAGTAACTACGAGCAGTACTTC. As protein: CASSFHGPSNYEQYF.

This clonotype has just a few counts. The rearrangement links TRBV15 to TRBJ1-3; D not certain. Germline lookup yields CDR1 LNHNV and CDR2 YYDKDF (reference sequence). Trimming left V 0 bases short and J 4 bases short, with 13 bases between. The CDR3 has 16 residues. The DNA for the CDR3 is TGTGCCACCAGCAGAGATCCCACCAGGTCAGGAAACACCATATATTTT. This encodes CATSRDPTRSGNTIYF.

This clonotype turned up a few times. The J gene is TRBJ2-1, the V gene TRBV24-1; D could derive from TRBD1 or TRBD2 (5 bases each). CDR1 and CDR2 from the germline V gene are KGHDR and SFDVKD. The CDR3 sequence is 15 residues long. The V and J ends lost 6 bases and 1 base respectively, with 12 bases between them. Here the CDR3 DNA reads TGTGCCACCAGTACCGGGACGGGATCCTACAATGAGCAGTTCTTC. Translated, it gives CATSTGTGSYNEQFF.

The table lists this clonotype with a few counts. The V and J genes are TRBV14 and TRBJ2-5; 7 nucleotides match TRBD2. The end of the DNA aligns better with TRBJ2-1, so the J call may be wrong. The CDR3 sequence is 13 residues long. Looked up from germline, CDR1 is SGHDN and CDR2 is FVKESK. CDR3: CASSPRLANEQFF. DNA for the CDR3: TGTGCCAGCAGCCCCAGACTAGCCAATGAGCAGTTCTTC.

This clonotype was seen ten or more times. The chain has TRBV7-9 and TRBJ2-1; D call uncertain. CDR3 length: 14 residues. Germline V gives CDR1 SEHNR, CDR2 FQNEAQ (reference sequence). V was shortened by 5 bases and J by 6 bases, with 14 bases between the two germline ends. The CDR3 sequence is CASSVQWASNEQFF. The CDR3 DNA is TGTGCCAGCAGCGTCCAATGGGCCTCCAATGAGCAGTTCTTC. Supplemented by reference TRBV7-9 and TRBJ2-1, the full variable domain reads DTGVSQNPRHKITKRGQNVTFRCDPISEHNRLYWYRQTLGQGPEFLTYFQNEAQLEKSRLLSDRFSAERPKGSFSTLEIQRTEQGDSAMYLCASSVQWASNEQFFGPGTRLTVL.

The chain links TRBV4-3 to TRBJ2-6; D gene unclear. The germline CDR1 and CDR2 sequences are LGHNA and YSLEER. Trimming pared 3 bases from V and 1 base from J, leaving 7 bases between. The CDR3 sequence is 15 residues long. CDR3 protein: CASSHVGSGANVLTF. The DNA for the CDR3 is TGCGCCAGCAGCCATGTAGGGTCTGGGGCCAACGTCCTGACTTTC.

J is TRBJ1-2 and V is TRBV24-1, with D maybe TRBD1 (5 bases). Germline V gene data show CDR1 as KGHDR and CDR2 as SFDVKD. V dropped 5 bases and J dropped 6 bases, with 12 bases sitting between them. There are 13 residues in the CDR3. CDR3 loop: CATSVQDGNGYTF. CDR3 nucleotides: TGTGCCACCAGTGTACAGGACGGAAATGGCTACACCTTC.

V is TRBV30 and J is TRBJ2-5; D is possibly TRBD1 (5 bases). The tail of the sequence fits TRBJ2-7 better, so the J call may be wrong. CDR3 length equals 13 residues. In germline, CDR1 is GTSNPN, CDR2 SVGIG (reference sequence). CDR3 residues: CAWGTGSSYEQYF. The CDR3 coding sequence is TGTGCCTGGGGTACAGGAAGCTCCTACGAGCAGTACTTC.

This chain links TRBV6-1 with TRBJ2-4; TRBD1 matches 9 bases. The CDR3 sequence is 17 residues long. The J segment lost 2 bases and the V segment lost 4 bases, leaving 9 bases of the junction unmatched. In germline, CDR1 is MNHNS, CDR2 SASEGT. CDR3 protein: CASSGPTGGSSKNIQYF. The CDR3 nucleotides read TGTGCCAGCAGTGGCCCGACAGGGGGGTCGTCCAAAAACATTCAGTACTTC.

In this sample, this clonotype turned up a few times. The rearrangement uses TRBV28 and TRBJ1-3; a possible D gene is TRBD1 (6 bases). This CDR3 has 15 residues. Germline lookup yields CDR1 MDHEN and CDR2 SYDVKM. The V end was cut by 3 bases, the J end by 3 bases, with 12 bases between. CDR3 nucleotides: TGTGCCAGCAGTTTCGGGGGGGCCGATGGAAACACCATATATTTT. This sequence encodes CASSFGGADGNTIYF.

The chain joins TRBV7-2 to TRBJ2-5; D is unresolved. The CDR3 has 14 residues. In germline, CDR1 is SGHTA, CDR2 FQGNSA. Trimming shortened V by 1 base and J by 5 bases, and 11 bases separated the two germline ends. For the CDR3, the DNA is TGTGCCAGCAGCTTAGGTGGGGTTGAGGAGACCCAGTACTTC. As protein: CASSLGGVEETQYF.

This clonotype was found a few times. V usage is TRBV7-2 and J usage is TRBJ2-2; D is possibly TRBD1 (5 bases). Germline-derived CDR1 and CDR2 are SGHTA and FQGNSA. V was cut by 5 bases and J by 9 bases, with 13 bases left in between. This CDR3 contains 13 residues. CDR3 sequence: CASSPDSFRELFF. CDR3 DNA: TGTGCCAGCAGCCCAGACAGTTTCCGGGAGCTGTTTTTT.

The table lists this clonotype with a few counts. This chain connects TRBV13 to TRBJ2-1, with TRBD2 matching over 7 bases. The V segment lost 4 bases and the J segment 6 bases; nucleotides outside the gene matches: 9. This CDR3 has 15 residues. Per the germline V gene, CDR1 is PRHDT and CDR2 is FYEKMQ (reference sequence). CDR3 region: CASSSGGSFVNEQFF. Here the CDR3 DNA reads TGTGCCAGCAGCTCCGGGGGGAGTTTCGTCAATGAGCAGTTCTTC.

The sample holds a few counts of this clonotype. The gene calls are TRBV27 and TRBJ1-2, with 7 bases lining up with TRBD1. Trimming took 3 bases from V and 8 from J; bases not matched to a gene: 9. Germline V gene lookup returns CDR1 MNHEY and CDR2 SMNVEV (reference sequence). This CDR3 comprises 14 residues. The CDR3 sequence: CASSLKGAAYGYTF. CDR3 DNA: TGTGCCAGCAGTTTGAAGGGGGCGGCGTACGGCTACACCTTC.

In this sample, this clonotype turned up a few times. The genes are TRBV6-5 and TRBJ2-7; 8 bases match TRBD1. The junction had 4 bases not matched to a gene; V was cut back by 0 bases and J by 6 bases. CDR3 size: 14 residues. Germline V gene data show CDR1 as MNHEY and CDR2 as SVGAGI. The CDR3 DNA is TGTGCCAGCAGTTACTCGATCGGACAGGGCGAGCAGTACTTC. It is translated as CASSYSIGQGEQYF.

In DNA form, the CDR3 reads TGTGCCGCGTTTCGGGGGGTTGAAGCTTTCTTT. Its protein is CAAFRGVEAFF. The chain employs TRBV6-5 and TRBJ1-1, with a possible D match to TRBD1 (5 bases). The ends were cut back, 11 bases at V and 7 bases at J, with 14 bases in the middle. The CDR3 is 11 amino acids. Germline V lookup: CDR1 MNHEY, CDR2 SVGAGI.

This clonotype turned up a few times. The rearrangement uses TRBV6-6 and TRBJ1-2; possible D gene TRBD1, 6 bases. V was cut by 6 bases and J by 2 bases, with 19 bases left in between. This CDR3 region has 16 residues. Germline V gives CDR1 MNHNY, CDR2 SVGAGI (reference sequence). Here the CDR3 DNA reads TGTGCCAGCAGGCTACCCGGGACACAAGTCAACTATGGCTACACCTTC. Protein: CASRLPGTQVNYGYTF.

This clonotype was found a few times. This chain connects TRBV20-1 to TRBJ2-3; TRBD2 aligns across 9 bases. Trimming cost V 5 bases and J 0 bases; bases outside gene matches: 6. The CDR3 length is 15 residues. Germline V gene lookup returns CDR1 DFQATT and CDR2 SNEGSKA (reference sequence). The CDR3 region has the DNA TGCAGTGCTCCCTCTAGCGGGACTAGCACAGATACGCAGTATTTT. Protein: CSAPSSGTSTDTQYF.

The chain links TRBV27 to TRBJ2-5; either TRBD1 or TRBD2 may fit D (5 bases each). Trimming took 5 bases from V and 5 from J, leaving 15 bases between them. Germline V gene lookup returns CDR1 MNHEY and CDR2 SMNVEV (reference sequence). The CDR3 is made up of 14 amino acids. This CDR3 reads CASSPGTAWETQYF. CDR3 coding DNA: TGTGCCAGCAGTCCGGGGACCGCATGGGAGACCCAGTACTTC.

The V call is TRBV2, the J call TRBJ2-3; 9 bases match TRBD1. Germline loops: CDR1 SNHLY, CDR2 FYNNEI. This CDR3 contains 17 residues. J lost 0 bases, V lost 6 bases, and 10 bases had no gene match. This CDR3 reads CASRSGTGPTSTDTQYF. The CDR3 region has the DNA TGTGCCAGCAGATCCGGGACAGGGCCAACTAGCACAGATACGCAGTATTTT.

This chain uses TRBV4-1 with TRBJ2-2, with 10 bases fitting TRBD2. The V segment lost 1 base and the J segment 8 bases; nucleotides outside the gene matches: 10. From germline, CDR1 is MGHRA and CDR2 YSYEKL. The CDR3 is 17 amino acids. The CDR3 region has the DNA TGCGCCAGCAGCCAAGTAGACATGGGACTAGCGACTGGGGAGCTGTTTTTT. It codes for CASSQVDMGLATGELFF.

The chain is built from TRBV12-3 or TRBV12-4 and TRBJ1-1; no reliable D call. Trimming removed 6 bases at V and 5 bases at J, with 16 bases between. This CDR3 is built from 14 residues. CDR3 sequence: CASSRDFLQTEAFF. Here the CDR3 DNA reads TGTGCCAGCAGCCGAGACTTTCTACAAACTGAAGCTTTCTTT.

In its sample, this clonotype was seen many times. V and J are TRBV5-1 and TRBJ1-4; D not resolved. Per germline, CDR1 SGHRS and CDR2 YFSETQ. The V end lost 0 bases, the J end lost 5 bases, and 8 bases lay between the germline ends. This CDR3 has 14 residues. The CDR3 loop is CASSLAEGNEKLFF. In nucleotides, the CDR3 is TGCGCCAGCAGCTTGGCCGAGGGAAATGAAAAACTGTTTTTT.

This chain links TRBV29-1 with TRBJ2-7; 9 bases fit TRBD2. The J segment lost 0 bases and the V segment lost 1 base, leaving 10 bases of the junction unmatched. The length of the CDR3 is 17 residues. Per the germline V gene, CDR1 is SQVTM and CDR2 is ANQGSEA. CDR3 DNA sequence: TGCAGCGTTGAAGGAAAGACTAGCGGCTTAACCTCCTACGAGCAGTACTTC. Protein sequence: CSVEGKTSGLTSYEQYF.

This rearrangement joins TRBV9 to TRBJ2-1, with 10 bases aligning to TRBD1. The CDR3 has 18 amino acids. Germline loops: CDR1 SGDLS, CDR2 YYNGEE. The junction had 10 bases not matched to a gene; V was cut back by 3 bases and J by 1 base. The CDR3 spells CASSDGTGTGVSYNEQFF. CDR3 in DNA: TGTGCCAGCAGCGATGGGACCGGGACAGGGGTATCCTACAATGAGCAGTTCTTC.

The CDR3 protein is CASSVGAGGGGSNQPQHF. CDR3 nucleotides: TGTGCCAGCAGCGTAGGGGCAGGGGGCGGGGGTAGCAATCAGCCCCAGCATTTT. V and J are TRBV9 and TRBJ1-5; 8 bases fit TRBD1. With 0 bases clipped from V and 0 bases from J, the junction kept 8 bases outside the gene matches. The CDR3 totals 18 residues. In germline, CDR1 is SGDLS, CDR2 YYNGEE.

This clonotype was observed a few times. This chain connects TRBV5-1 to TRBJ2-6, with D perhaps matching TRBD1 (5 bases). CDR3 length: 17 residues. Trimming left V 4 bases short and J 0 bases short, with 14 bases between. From germline, CDR1 is SGHRS and CDR2 YFSETQ. The CDR3 spells CASSRSPTDSGANVLTF. CDR3 nucleotides: TGCGCCAGCAGCCGCTCTCCGACAGACTCTGGGGCCAACGTCCTGACTTTC.

This chain uses TRBV20-1 with TRBJ2-5, with D tentatively TRBD1 (6 bases). The ends were cut back, 0 bases at V and 2 bases at J, with 10 bases in the middle. CDR3 length: 14 residues. CDR1 and CDR2 from the germline V gene are DFQATT and SNEGSKA (reference sequence). The CDR3, as DNA: TGCAGTGCTAGAGATTGGGGGACACAAGAGACCCAGTACTTC. Its translation: CSARDWGTQETQYF.